This is a list of T cell receptor beta chains from one sample in a study of lymphopenia after photon versus proton radiotherapy. Here immunoSEQ multiplex PCR was the method, and the copy in TCRdb shows in-frame clones only, minus some. The sample consists of tens of thousands of clones, under 85% of them appearing once. This specimen was peripheral blood, taken from a patient treated with proton-based radiotherapy. These receptors were collected from a woman between 70 and 85 years old with pancreatic cancer. Each CDR3 is given with its conserved first and last residue. A D gene is named only where the DNA matches it firmly. The size field is filled for only some rows; it gives once, few, many or a size class.

CDR3 protein: CASSEQGLAGAEQYF
CDR3 DNA: TGTGCCAGCAGCGAACAGGGACTAGCGGGAGCCGAGCAGTACTTC
clone size: .
J gene: TRBJ2-7
V gene: TRBV7-2
D gene: TRBD2

CDR3 protein: CASSGTAVYEQYF
CDR3 DNA: TGTGCCAGCAGTGGGACTGCTGTCTACGAGCAGTACTTC
clone size: .
J gene: TRBJ2-7
V gene: TRBV28
D gene: .

CDR3 protein: CASSTGTGGNEQYF
CDR3 DNA: TGTGCCAGTAGTACCGGGACAGGGGGAAACGAGCAGTACTTC
clone size: .
J gene: TRBJ2-7
V gene: TRBV19
D gene: TRBD1

CDR3 protein: CASSPWDRGEGYTF
CDR3 DNA: TGTGCCAGCTCACCCTGGGACAGGGGAGAAGGCTACACCTTC
clone size: .
J gene: TRBJ1-2
V gene: TRBV18
D gene: TRBD1

CDR3 protein: CATLGDSYEKLFF
CDR3 DNA: TGTGCCACCTTGGGGGACAGCTATGAAAAACTGTTTTTT
clone size: .
J gene: TRBJ1-4
V gene: TRBV10-3
D gene: TRBD1

CDR3 protein: CASNRQGNTEAFF
CDR3 DNA: TGTGCCAGCAACCGACAGGGTAACACTGAAGCTTTCTTT
clone size: .
J gene: TRBJ1-1
V gene: TRBV27
D gene: TRBD1

CDR3 protein: CASSLPGRYGYTF
CDR3 DNA: TGTGCCAGCAGTTTACCAGGGCGCTATGGCTACACCTTC
clone size: .
J gene: TRBJ1-2
V gene: TRBV28
D gene: .

CDR3 protein: CASSTGRRTEAFF
CDR3 DNA: TGCGCCAGCAGCACGGGCCGGAGGACTGAAGCTTTCTTT
clone size: .
J gene: TRBJ1-1
V gene: TRBV5-1
D gene: .

CDR3 protein: CASSPSVEGLFF
CDR3 DNA: TGTGCCAGTAGCCCTTCGGTGGAGGGGCTGTTTTTT
clone size: few
J gene: TRBJ2-2
V gene: TRBV19
D gene: .

CDR3 protein: CASSYRDRGSYEQYF
CDR3 DNA: TGTGCCAGCAGCTACCGGGACAGGGGCTCCTACGAGCAGTACTTC
clone size: .
J gene: TRBJ2-7
V gene: TRBV7-2
D gene: TRBD1

CDR3 protein: CASSLSGTVKYEQYF
CDR3 DNA: TGTGCCAGCAGCTTATCTGGGACAGTAAAATACGAGCAGTACTTC
clone size: .
J gene: TRBJ2-7
V gene: TRBV7-3
D gene: TRBD1

CDR3 protein: CASSSWGQQETQYF
CDR3 DNA: TGTGCCAGCAGTTCTTGGGGACAGCAAGAGACCCAGTACTTC
clone size: .
J gene: TRBJ2-5
V gene: TRBV27
D gene: TRBD1

CDR3 protein: CSVEGTGETYEQYF
CDR3 DNA: TGCAGCGTTGAAGGCACAGGGGAGACCTACGAGCAGTACTTC
clone size: .
J gene: TRBJ2-7
V gene: TRBV29-1
D gene: TRBD1

CDR3 protein: CASSLHPIMGTGELFF
CDR3 DNA: TGTGCCAGCAGCTTACATCCGATAATGGGCACCGGGGAGCTGTTTTTT
clone size: .
J gene: TRBJ2-2
V gene: TRBV7-9
D gene: .

CDR3 protein: CASSSRGSGAYEQYF
CDR3 DNA: TGTGCCAGCAGTAGCCGAGGTAGCGGGGCCTACGAGCAGTACTTC
clone size: .
J gene: TRBJ2-7
V gene: TRBV7-9
D gene: TRBD2

CDR3 protein: CASSEYPSGAASEAFF
CDR3 DNA: TGTGCCAGCAGTGAATATCCCTCAGGGGCCGCATCTGAAGCTTTCTTT
clone size: few
J gene: TRBJ1-1
V gene: TRBV25-1
D gene: .

CDR3 protein: CASKSGPSTDTQYF
CDR3 DNA: TGCGCCAGCAAAAGCGGGCCAAGCACAGATACGCAGTATTTT
clone size: .
J gene: TRBJ2-3
V gene: TRBV10-2
D gene: .

CDR3 protein: CASSQEGGTYEQYF
CDR3 DNA: TGCGCCAGCAGCCAAGAGGGGGGAACCTACGAGCAGTACTTC
clone size: few
J gene: TRBJ2-7
V gene: TRBV4-3
D gene: .

CDR3 protein: CASSRRTVNEQFF
CDR3 DNA: TGTGCCAGCTCACGGCGGACAGTAAATGAGCAGTTCTTC
clone size: .
J gene: TRBJ2-1
V gene: TRBV18
D gene: .

CDR3 protein: CAWTETDHPNTIYF
CDR3 DNA: TGTGCCTGGACCGAGACAGATCATCCAAACACCATATATTTT
clone size: .
J gene: TRBJ1-3
V gene: TRBV30
D gene: .

CDR3 protein: CASSPQGTSYEQYF
CDR3 DNA: TGTGCCAGCAGTCCCCAGGGTACTTCCTACGAGCAGTACTTC
clone size: .
J gene: TRBJ2-7
V gene: TRBV28
D gene: .

CDR3 protein: CASSYSGGGSGNTIYF
CDR3 DNA: TGTGCCAGCAGTTACTCAGGGGGCGGCTCTGGAAACACCATATATTTT
clone size: .
J gene: TRBJ1-3
V gene: TRBV6-5
D gene: TRBD1

CDR3 protein: CASRAGATNTGELFF
CDR3 DNA: TGCGCCAGCAGGGCAGGGGCGACAAACACCGGGGAGCTGTTTTTT
clone size: .
J gene: TRBJ2-2
V gene: TRBV5-1
D gene: .

CDR3 protein: CAWSVHLQETQYF
CDR3 DNA: TGTGCCTGGAGTGTCCACCTTCAAGAGACCCAGTACTTC
clone size: .
J gene: TRBJ2-5
V gene: TRBV30
D gene: .

CDR3 protein: CASSIHARASRYTYNEQFF
CDR3 DNA: TGTGCCAGCTCAATTCACGCAAGGGCTAGCAGGTATACCTACAATGAGCAGTTCTTC
clone size: few
J gene: TRBJ2-1
V gene: TRBV18
D gene: .

CDR3 protein: CASSVGPDRDSNYGYTF
CDR3 DNA: TGTGCCAGCAGTGTAGGACCAGACAGGGACTCTAACTATGGCTACACCTTC
clone size: .
J gene: TRBJ1-2
V gene: TRBV2
D gene: TRBD1

CDR3 protein: CASSQGLNYGYTF
CDR3 DNA: TGTGCCAGCAGCCAGGGGCTAAACTATGGCTACACCTTC
clone size: .
J gene: TRBJ1-2
V gene: TRBV2
D gene: .

CDR3 protein: CASRETGAWEQYF
CDR3 DNA: TGTGCCAGCAGAGAGACAGGGGCGTGGGAGCAGTACTTC
clone size: .
J gene: TRBJ2-7
V gene: TRBV6-1
D gene: TRBD1

CDR3 protein: CASQGSNQPQHF
CDR3 DNA: TGTGCCAGCCAGGGCAGCAATCAGCCCCAGCATTTT
clone size: .
J gene: TRBJ1-5
V gene: TRBV28
D gene: .

CDR3 protein: CASSLEAAGAVDTQYF
CDR3 DNA: TGCGCCAGCAGCTTGGAGGCAGCGGGAGCGGTAGATACGCAGTATTTT
clone size: .
J gene: TRBJ2-3
V gene: TRBV5-1
D gene: TRBD2

CDR3 protein: CASSSPGTEAFF
CDR3 DNA: TGTGCCAGCAGTTCCCCCGGCACTGAAGCTTTCTTT
clone size: .
J gene: TRBJ1-1
V gene: TRBV27
D gene: .

CDR3 protein: CASRGGLDTGELFF
CDR3 DNA: TGTGCCAGCAGGGGAGGTTTGGACACCGGGGAGCTGTTTTTT
clone size: .
J gene: TRBJ2-2
V gene: TRBV6-5
D gene: .

CDR3 protein: CASSSYNEQFF
CDR3 DNA: TGTGCCAGCAGTTCATACAATGAGCAGTTCTTC
clone size: .
J gene: TRBJ2-1
V gene: TRBV2
D gene: .

CDR3 protein: CASSMVGIVGATGNEQFF
CDR3 DNA: TGTGCCAGCTCCATGGTGGGTATCGTGGGCGCAACAGGCAATGAGCAGTTCTTC
clone size: .
J gene: TRBJ2-1
V gene: TRBV11-2
D gene: .

CDR3 protein: CASSSASGYYEQYF
CDR3 DNA: TGTGCCAGCAGTTCCGCTAGCGGGTACTACGAGCAGTACTTC
clone size: .
J gene: TRBJ2-7
V gene: TRBV6-5
D gene: TRBD2

CDR3 protein: CASSSPGTATNEKLFF
CDR3 DNA: TGTGCCAGCAGTTCTCCCGGGACAGCAACTAATGAAAAACTGTTTTTT
clone size: .
J gene: TRBJ1-4
V gene: TRBV27
D gene: TRBD1

CDR3 protein: CASSPASGAYEQYF
CDR3 DNA: TGTGCCAGCTCACCGGCTAGCGGAGCCTACGAGCAGTACTTC
clone size: .
J gene: TRBJ2-7
V gene: TRBV18
D gene: TRBD2

CDR3 protein: CASQLQGTTYNSPLHF
CDR3 DNA: TGTGCCAGCCAACTACAGGGGACTACCTATAATTCACCCCTCCACTTT
clone size: .
J gene: TRBJ1-6
V gene: TRBV7-2
D gene: TRBD1

CDR3 protein: CASSGQGRNYGYTF
CDR3 DNA: TGTGCCAGCAGTGGACAGGGGAGGAACTATGGCTACACCTTC
clone size: .
J gene: TRBJ1-2
V gene: TRBV2
D gene: TRBD1

CDR3 protein: CASSQDKNYGYTF
CDR3 DNA: TGTGCCAGCAGTCAAGATAAGAACTATGGCTACACCTTC
clone size: .
J gene: TRBJ1-2
V gene: TRBV6-4
D gene: .

CDR3 protein: CASSSSYEQYF
CDR3 DNA: TGCGCCAGCAGCAGCTCCTACGAGCAGTACTTC
clone size: few
J gene: TRBJ2-7
V gene: TRBV5-1
D gene: .

CDR3 protein: CASSESQAGGPATQYF
CDR3 DNA: TGTGCCAGCAGTGAATCCCAAGCGGGAGGGCCGGCTACGCAGTATTTT
clone size: .
J gene: TRBJ2-3
V gene: TRBV2
D gene: TRBD2

CDR3 protein: CATSSDRGYTIYF
CDR3 DNA: TGTGCCACCAGCTCGGACAGGGGGTACACCATATATTTT
clone size: .
J gene: TRBJ1-3
V gene: TRBV15
D gene: TRBD1

CDR3 protein: CASSFRVGYYGYTF
CDR3 DNA: TGTGCCAGCAGTTTCCGGGTGGGATACTATGGCTACACCTTC
clone size: .
J gene: TRBJ1-2
V gene: TRBV28
D gene: .

CDR3 protein: CASSALADTQETQYF
CDR3 DNA: TGTGCCAGCAGCGCGCTAGCGGACACTCAAGAGACCCAGTACTTC
clone size: .
J gene: TRBJ2-5
V gene: TRBV9
D gene: TRBD2

CDR3 protein: CASSPPLAGTEQYF
CDR3 DNA: TGCGCCAGCTCCCCTCCCCTGGCAGGGACCGAGCAGTACTTC
clone size: .
J gene: TRBJ2-7
V gene: TRBV5-1
D gene: .

CDR3 protein: CASSLGRGGPTGELFF
CDR3 DNA: TGTGCCAGCAGCTTGGGGAGGGGAGGGCCCACCGGGGAGCTGTTTTTT
clone size: .
J gene: TRBJ2-2
V gene: TRBV5-4
D gene: TRBD2

CDR3 protein: CASSLTGGMNTEAFF
CDR3 DNA: TGTGCCAGCAGTTTGACAGGGGGGATGAACACTGAAGCTTTCTTT
clone size: .
J gene: TRBJ1-1
V gene: TRBV28
D gene: TRBD1

CDR3 protein: CAWSIGGNTEAFF
CDR3 DNA: TGTGCCTGGAGTATCGGGGGGAACACTGAAGCTTTCTTT
clone size: few
J gene: TRBJ1-1
V gene: TRBV30
D gene: .

CDR3 protein: CASSLKAGGPYEQYF
CDR3 DNA: TGTGCCAGCAGCTTAAAAGCGGGAGGGCCTTACGAGCAGTACTTC
clone size: .
J gene: TRBJ2-7
V gene: TRBV7-6
D gene: TRBD2